These 3 T cell receptor beta chains came from one sample sequenced in a study of beta chain features in type 1 diabetes. The study reverse transcribed the entire isolated RNA, so it sequenced expressed TCRB transcripts. Method: immunoSEQ multiplex PCR; TCRdb's copy keeps in-frame clones and lacks some. Of approximately 330,000 clones in the sample, more than 9.5% were seen once. Sample: naive CD4+ T cells from blood. All receptors come from a woman aged 25 to 39 in good health.

The sample holds a few counts of this clone. For the CDR3, the DNA is TGTGCCAGCAGCTTAGCGGGAGGGGCGACATACGAGCAGTACTTC. This sequence encodes CASSLAGGATYEQYF. This rearrangement joins TRBV7-3 to TRBJ2-7; 9 positions match TRBD2. The V and J ends lost 2 bases and 4 bases, in that order; junction bases with no gene match: 6. The germline gives CDR1 SGHTA, CDR2 FQGTGA. The CDR3 has 15 amino acids.

V is TRBV28 and J is TRBJ1-1, with 10 nucleotides matching TRBD1. Germline V gene sequence: CDR1 MDHEN, CDR2 SYDVKM. CDR3 size: 15 residues. Germline trimming cut 3 bases from V and 4 bases from J; bases unmatched to any gene: 5. The CDR3 protein is CASSFPDRGLTEAFF. CDR3 DNA: TGTGCCAGCAGTTTCCCCGACAGGGGGCTCACTGAAGCTTTCTTT.

The table lists this clone with a few counts. V is TRBV4-1 and J is TRBJ2-1, with TRBD2 matching over 9 bases. In germline, CDR1 is MGHRA, CDR2 YSYEKL. CDR3 length: 16 residues. Trimming cost V 0 bases and J 4 bases; bases outside gene matches: 4. The CDR3 loop is CASSQDPSGIYNEQFF. DNA for the CDR3: TGCGCCAGCAGCCAAGATCCTAGCGGGATTTACAATGAGCAGTTCTTC.